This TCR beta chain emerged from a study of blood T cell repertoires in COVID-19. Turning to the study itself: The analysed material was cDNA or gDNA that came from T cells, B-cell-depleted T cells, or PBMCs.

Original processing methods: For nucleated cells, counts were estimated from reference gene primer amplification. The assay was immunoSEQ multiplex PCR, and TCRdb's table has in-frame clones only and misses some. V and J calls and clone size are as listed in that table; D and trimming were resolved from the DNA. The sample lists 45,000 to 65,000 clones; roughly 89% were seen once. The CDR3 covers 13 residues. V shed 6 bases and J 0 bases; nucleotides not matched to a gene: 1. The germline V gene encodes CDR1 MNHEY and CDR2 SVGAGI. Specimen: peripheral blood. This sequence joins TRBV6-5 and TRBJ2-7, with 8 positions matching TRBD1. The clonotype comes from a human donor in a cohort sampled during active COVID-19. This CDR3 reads CASRGTGSYEQYF. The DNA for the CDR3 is TGTGCCAGCAGGGGGACAGGCTCCTACGAGCAGTACTTC.